This record covers a single T cell receptor beta chain. Clones were read by immunoSEQ multiplex PCR, and TCRdb kept only the in-frame ones, dropping some. There are roughly 260,000 clones in the sample; around 87% occur only once, and about 2.5% lies in the top ten. This record comes from a study of blood T cell repertoires in COVID-19. The germline V gene encodes CDR1 SGHNT and CDR2 YYREEE (reference sequence). V dropped 7 bases and J dropped 0; count of bases not matched to a gene: 8. This CDR3 is 17 amino acids long. The J gene is TRBJ2-2, the V gene TRBV5-4; 11 bases are shared with TRBD2. The sequence was obtained from a woman in her forties or fifties with acute or convalescent COVID-19. The source material was peripheral blood. The CDR3 protein is CASVWSSGRTNTGELFF. CDR3 in DNA: TGTGCCAGCGTATGGTCTAGCGGGAGGACGAACACCGGGGAGCTGTTTTTT.